A single sample gave rise to the 6 T cell receptor beta chains below, sequenced in a study of cytomegalovirus exposure and HLA in healthy donors. The PCR made use of 60 Vbeta and 13 Jbeta primers. Here immunoSEQ multiplex PCR was the method, and the copy in TCRdb shows in-frame clones only, minus some. Among roughly 100,000 clones listed, around 83% were seen once. What was sequenced was PBMCs. Receptors were obtained from a man aged 25 to 40 in good health and CMV-seronegative.

CDR3 coding DNA: TGTGCCAGCAGCTTAGGTAGCGGGAAGCGGAATGAGCAGTTCTTC. Translated, it gives CASSLGSGKRNEQFF. The rearrangement joins TRBV7-2 to TRBJ2-1; TRBD2 agrees at 8 bases. Germline values: CDR1 SGHTA, CDR2 FQGNSA. This CDR3 is built from 15 residues. The V gene end was trimmed by 1 base and the J gene end by 7 bases; junction bases not matched to a gene: 6.

The chain recombines TRBV7-2 with TRBJ2-3, with D perhaps matching TRBD2 (5 bases). V was pared by 2 bases and J by 2 bases, with 11 bases between. This CDR3 region has 15 residues. CDR1 is SGHTA and CDR2 is FQGNSA in the germline V gene. The CDR3: CASSLITSFTDTQYF. The CDR3 DNA is TGTGCCAGCAGCTTAATAACTAGTTTCACAGATACGCAGTATTTT.

In DNA form, the CDR3 reads TGTGCCAGCAGCTGCTCAGTGTCCTCTGGAAACACCATATATTTT. It translates to CASSCSVSSGNTIYF. The chain uses TRBV7-9 and TRBJ1-3; no clear D. In germline, CDR1 is SEHNR, CDR2 FQNEAQ (reference sequence). This CDR3 is 15 amino acids long. Trimming stripped 4 bases from V and 0 bases from J, with 10 bases between.

This chain links TRBV18 with TRBJ1-1; 10 bases map to TRBD1. The V and J ends lost 3 bases and 5 bases, in that order; junction bases with no gene match: 3. This CDR3 is 14 amino acids long. Looked up from germline, CDR1 is KGHSH and CDR2 is LQKENI. CDR3 sequence reads: CASSPGQGETEAFF. The CDR3, as DNA: TGTGCCAGCTCACCCGGACAGGGGGAGACTGAAGCTTTCTTT.

The V call is TRBV28, the J call TRBJ1-5; D gene uncertain. Deletions cut 3 bases from V and 0 bases from J, with 9 bases between. Germline values: CDR1 MDHEN, CDR2 SYDVKM. The CDR3 is 15 amino acids. CDR3 DNA sequence: TGTGCCAGCAGTTTTGTGGGCAATAGCAATCAGCCCCAGCATTTT. It codes for CASSFVGNSNQPQHF.

The rearrangement links TRBV28 to TRBJ1-4; D unresolved. V was cut by 4 bases and J by 8 bases, with 8 bases left in between. Germline V gene lookup returns CDR1 MDHEN and CDR2 SYDVKM. The CDR3 totals 12 residues. CDR3: CASSYGAEKLFF. The DNA of the CDR3 is TGTGCCAGCAGTTACGGAGCCGAAAAACTGTTTTTT. The variable domain in full, with the rest retrieved from reference TRBV28 and TRBJ1-4, is DVKVTQSSRYLVKRTGEKVFLECVQDMDHENMFWYRQDPGLGLRLIYFSYDVKMKEKGDIPEGYSVSREKKERFSLILESASTNQTSMYLCASSYGAEKLFFGSGTQLSVL.